Each of the 23 T cell receptor beta chains below was sequenced from the same sample in a study of T cell changes during pregnancy in multiple sclerosis. Profiling relied on immunoSEQ multiplex PCR, and the TCRdb table lists in-frame clones only, not all of them. The data contain some 77,000 clones, more than 85% of them singletons. The source was peripheral blood, collected after pregnancy. The receptors were sampled from a female donor in good health, enrolled as a control in a pregnancy study.

The rearrangement links TRBV11-1 to TRBJ2-1; D call uncertain. This CDR3 is 13 amino acids long. V was cut by 3 bases and J by 10 bases, with 13 bases left in between. Per germline, CDR1 SGHAT and CDR2 FQDESV (reference sequence). CDR3 protein: CASSLLAAREQFF. The CDR3 coding sequence is TGTGCCAGCAGCTTGTTGGCCGCAAGAGAGCAGTTCTTC.

The chain links TRBV29-1 to TRBJ2-4; TRBD2 matches 8 bases. The CDR3 has 15 amino acids. Germline-derived CDR1 and CDR2 are SQVTM and ANQGSEA. The junction had 3 bases not matched to a gene; V was cut back by 2 bases and J by 0 bases. Here the CDR3 DNA reads TGCAGCGTTGAACTAGCGGGCTTAGCCAAAAACATTCAGTACTTC. Translating gives CSVELAGLAKNIQYF.

The rearrangement uses TRBV6-1 and TRBJ1-1; D call uncertain. This CDR3 comprises 14 residues. Per the germline V gene, CDR1 is MNHNS and CDR2 is SASEGT. V was cut by 3 bases and J by 0 bases, with 8 bases left in between. CDR3 in amino acids: CASSEGEVNTEAFF. The CDR3 DNA follows: TGTGCCAGCAGTGAGGGAGAAGTGAACACTGAAGCTTTCTTT.

The V and J genes are TRBV5-4 and TRBJ2-3; TRBD2 matches 7 bases. The CDR3 runs 16 residues. Germline assignment: CDR1 SGHNT and CDR2 YYREEE (reference sequence). V shed 1 base and J 2 bases; nucleotides not matched to a gene: 7. The CDR3 region is CASSLRRAGFTDTQYF. The CDR3 DNA reads as TGTGCCAGCAGCTTGCGAAGAGCGGGGTTCACAGATACGCAGTATTTT.

The chain uses TRBV19 and TRBJ2-1; 10 nucleotides agree with TRBD2. After removal of 7 bases from V and 5 bases from J, the junction contained 17 bases not matched to a gene. CDR3 length equals 18 residues. From germline, CDR1 is LNHDA and CDR2 SQIVND (reference sequence). CDR3 DNA sequence: TGTGCCAGTAACGCAGGCTCGAGCGGGGGGGCTGTTCACAATGAGCAGTTCTTC. Its translation is CASNAGSSGGAVHNEQFF.

J is TRBJ1-2 and V is TRBV18; the D gene is possibly TRBD1 (6 bases). Germline CDR1 reads KGHSH; CDR2 reads LQKENI. V dropped 5 bases and J dropped 2 bases, with 15 bases sitting between them. The CDR3 loop spans 15 amino acids. The CDR3, as DNA: TGTGCCAGCTCAGAAGGACAGTGGAACAACTATGGCTACACCTTC. Its protein is CASSEGQWNNYGYTF.

V usage is TRBV30 and J usage is TRBJ1-1; 7 nucleotides match TRBD1. Germline V gives CDR1 GTSNPN, CDR2 SVGIG (reference sequence). The CDR3 is 13 amino acids. The trim removed 6 bases at V and 4 bases at J, leaving 8 bases unmatched. The CDR3 nucleotides are TGTGCCTGTCGACAGGGATGGGGCACTGAAGCTTTCTTT. This codes for CACRQGWGTEAFF.

V is TRBV20-1 and J is TRBJ1-1; D gene uncertain. The CDR3 loop spans 11 amino acids. V was clipped by 2 bases and J by 12 bases, with 13 bases between them. Germline CDR1 reads DFQATT; CDR2 reads SNEGSKA (reference sequence). The CDR3 DNA reads as TGCAGTGCTAGACGCCTGGGGAGGTCTTTCTTT. Its protein is CSARRLGRSFF.

V is TRBV5-1 and J is TRBJ2-7; 7 bases agree with TRBD2. Per germline, CDR1 SGHRS and CDR2 YFSETQ. The CDR3 runs to 19 residues. V lost 0 bases to trimming and J lost 2 bases; unmatched junction nucleotides: 17. The CDR3 DNA follows: TGCGCCAGCAGCTTGGGGTTAGCGGGCGCCAACGTCCCGCCCTACGAGCAGTACTTC. It yields the protein CASSLGLAGANVPPYEQYF.

The V and J genes are TRBV7-8 and TRBJ2-7; 10 bases line up with TRBD2. J was trimmed by 4 bases and V by 3 bases; bases with no gene match: 6. CDR1 is SGHVS, CDR2 FQNEAQ, per germline. The CDR3 is 15 amino acids. The CDR3 reads CASSLGSGGPYEQYF. Here the CDR3 DNA reads TGTGCCAGCAGCTTGGGTAGCGGGGGGCCTTACGAGCAGTACTTC.

This clone was observed once. The chain has TRBV28 and TRBJ1-4; 8 bases agree with TRBD1. The CDR3 is 19 residues long. The junction had 23 bases not matched to a gene; V was cut back by 6 bases and J by 8 bases. Germline V gene data show CDR1 as MDHEN and CDR2 as SYDVKM. CDR3 sequence: CASSTLYGQGNSLYEKLFF. The CDR3 DNA is TGTGCCAGCAGCACACTTTACGGACAGGGAAACTCGTTGTACGAAAAACTGTTTTTT.

This chain uses TRBV7-2 with TRBJ1-2, with unresolved D. Trimming stripped 2 bases from V and 5 bases from J, with 12 bases between. The CDR3 sequence is 14 residues long. Germline-derived CDR1 and CDR2 are SGHTA and FQGNSA. CDR3 amino acids: CASSLRQLGYGYTF. CDR3 bases: TGTGCCAGCAGCTTACGGCAGCTCGGGTATGGCTACACCTTC.

The rearrangement links TRBV19 to TRBJ2-1; D is ambiguous. Per germline, CDR1 LNHDA and CDR2 SQIVND (reference sequence). The CDR3 runs to 15 residues. Trimming stripped 3 bases from V and 3 bases from J, with 12 bases between. CDR3 loop: CASSISTASYNEQFF. As DNA, the CDR3 is TGTGCCAGTAGTATTAGTACCGCTAGCTACAATGAGCAGTTCTTC.

The genes are TRBV2 and TRBJ2-7, with 8 bases matching TRBD1. The germline CDR1 and CDR2 sequences are SNHLY and FYNNEI. CDR3 size: 14 residues. V was pared by 5 bases and J by 7 bases, with 10 bases of the junction left unmatched. In DNA form, the CDR3 reads TGTGCCAGCAGTCTTCTTGTACAGGGGGGTGAGCAGTACTTC. Its protein product is CASSLLVQGGEQYF.

This chain connects TRBV29-1 to TRBJ2-7; possible D gene TRBD1, 6 bases. CDR1 is SQVTM, CDR2 ANQGSEA, per germline. This CDR3 comprises 15 residues. V was clipped by 4 bases and J by 1 base, with 17 bases between them. In DNA form, the CDR3 reads TGCAGCGTTGGCAATACGGGACACCGGTCCTACGAGCAGTACTTC. This translates into CSVGNTGHRSYEQYF.

The V and J genes are TRBV21-1 and TRBJ1-6; no DNA check was done on the table's D call, TRBD1. TRBV21-1 is shown as a pseudogene. This CDR3 region has 14 residues. The CDR3 nucleotides are TGTGCCAGCAGGGACAGGGGGCATAATTCACCCCTCCACTTT. Translation gives CASRDRGHNSPLHF.

This chain joins TRBV7-2 and TRBJ2-5, with 7 bases identical to TRBD1. After removal of 5 bases from V and 4 bases from J, the junction contained 4 bases not matched to a gene. Germline CDR1 reads SGHTA; CDR2 reads FQGNSA. The CDR3 is made up of 13 amino acids. CDR3 bases: TGTGCCAGCAGCCCAAGGGGGCGAGAGACCCAGTACTTC. Protein: CASSPRGRETQYF.

CDR3 amino acids: CASSAVGWLASTDTQYF. DNA of the CDR3: TGTGCCAGCAGCGCCGTCGGGTGGCTAGCGAGCACAGATACGCAGTATTTT. V gene TRBV9 combines with J gene TRBJ2-3, with a weak D call TRBD2 (6 bases). The V end lost 3 bases, the J end lost 0 bases, and 17 bases lay between the germline ends. CDR3 length equals 17 residues. The germline CDR1 and CDR2 sequences are SGDLS and YYNGEE.

This sequence joins TRBV6-6 and TRBJ2-7, with D uncertain. The germline V and J ends were trimmed by 3 bases and 2 bases, with 14 bases remaining between them. Germline values: CDR1 MNHNY, CDR2 SVGAGI (reference sequence). This CDR3 spans 15 amino acids. The CDR3 bases are TGTGCCAGCAGTTATCTCCGCGAGCCCACCTACGAGCAGTACTTC. It codes for CASSYLREPTYEQYF.

This clone was seen only once. The chain links TRBV18 to TRBJ2-5; a weak D match, TRBD2 (6 bases). The V gene's germline CDR1 is KGHSH and CDR2 LQKENI. Trimming shortened V by 3 bases and J by 0 bases, and 8 bases separated the two germline ends. The CDR3 spans 14 residues. The chain's CDR3 is CASSPGGNQETQYF. Written as DNA, the CDR3 is TGTGCCAGCTCACCGGGGGGTAACCAAGAGACCCAGTACTTC.

The genes are TRBV15 and TRBJ2-7; 10 nucleotides align to TRBD1. The J segment lost 5 bases and the V segment lost 3 bases, leaving 7 bases of the junction unmatched. Germline V CDR1 and CDR2: LNHNV, YYDKDF (reference sequence). The CDR3 contains 15 residues. The CDR3 DNA is TGTGCCACCAGCAGTTGGGACAGGGGAAAGGACGAGCAGTACTTC. Translated: CATSSWDRGKDEQYF.

This CDR3 is CASSFGQGDYEQYF. The DNA of the CDR3 is TGTGCCAGCAGCTTTGGACAGGGGGACTACGAGCAGTACTTC. This chain joins TRBV11-2 and TRBJ2-7; 10 bases line up with TRBD1. Germline loops: CDR1 SGHAT, CDR2 FQNNGV. The CDR3 has 14 residues. Unmatched junction bases numbered 2, after V lost 3 bases and J lost 3 bases. The full variable domain, in which reference TRBV11-2 and TRBJ2-7 provide the parts outside the CDR3, is EAGVAQSPRYKIIEKRQSVAFWCNPISGHATLYWYQQILGQGPKLLIQFQNNGVVDDSQLPKDRFSAERLKGVDSTLKIQPAKLEDSAVYLCASSFGQGDYEQYFGPGTRLTVT.

This clone has only one observation. The V gene is TRBV19, the J gene TRBJ1-1; possibly TRBD1 for D (6 bases). Germline CDR1 and CDR2: LNHDA and SQIVND (reference sequence). Between the trimmed V and J ends, which lost 3 bases and 1 base, there was a span of 9 bases. The CDR3 spans 14 residues. The CDR3 spells CASSIGRGNTEAFF. The CDR3 bases are TGTGCCAGTAGTATTGGCAGGGGGAACACTGAAGCTTTCTTT. The variable domain in full, completed from reference TRBV19 and TRBJ1-1, reads DGGITQSPKYLFRKEGQNVTLSCEQNLNHDAMYWYRQDPGQGLRLIYYSQIVNDFQKGDIAEGYSVSREKKESFPLTVTSAQKNPTAFYLCASSIGRGNTEAFFGQGTRLTVV.